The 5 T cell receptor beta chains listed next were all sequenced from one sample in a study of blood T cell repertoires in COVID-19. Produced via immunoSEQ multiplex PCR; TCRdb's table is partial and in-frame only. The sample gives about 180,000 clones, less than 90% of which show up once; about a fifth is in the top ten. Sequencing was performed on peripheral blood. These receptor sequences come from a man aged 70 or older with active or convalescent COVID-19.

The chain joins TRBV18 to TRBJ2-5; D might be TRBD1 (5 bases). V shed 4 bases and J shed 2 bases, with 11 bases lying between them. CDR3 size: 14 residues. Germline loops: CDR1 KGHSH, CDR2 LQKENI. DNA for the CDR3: TGTGCCAGCTCACATGACAGTAAACAAGAGACCCAGTACTTC. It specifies CASSHDSKQETQYF.

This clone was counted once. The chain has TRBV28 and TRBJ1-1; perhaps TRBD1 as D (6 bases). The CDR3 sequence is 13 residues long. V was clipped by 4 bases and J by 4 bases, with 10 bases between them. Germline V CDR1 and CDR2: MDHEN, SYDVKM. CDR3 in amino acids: CASSYRAGTEAFF. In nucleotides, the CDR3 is TGTGCCAGCAGTTACAGGGCGGGCACTGAAGCTTTCTTT.

Here the CDR3 reads CASSESGTGHKETQYF. The CDR3 DNA is TGCGCCAGCAGTGAGTCCGGGACAGGGCACAAAGAGACCCAGTACTTC. The V and J genes are TRBV10-1 and TRBJ2-5, with TRBD1 identical over 9 bases. Trimming at V came to 0 bases and at J to 3 bases, leaving 5 bases not matched to a gene. Looked up from germline, CDR1 is WNHNN and CDR2 is SYGVQD (reference sequence). This CDR3 is built from 16 residues.

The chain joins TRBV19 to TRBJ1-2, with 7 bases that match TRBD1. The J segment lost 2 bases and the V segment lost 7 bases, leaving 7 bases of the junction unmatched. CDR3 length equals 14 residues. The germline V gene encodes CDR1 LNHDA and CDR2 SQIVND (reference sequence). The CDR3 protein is CASTLTGMNYGYTF. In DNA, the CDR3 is TGTGCCAGTACCTTGACAGGGATGAACTATGGCTACACCTTC.

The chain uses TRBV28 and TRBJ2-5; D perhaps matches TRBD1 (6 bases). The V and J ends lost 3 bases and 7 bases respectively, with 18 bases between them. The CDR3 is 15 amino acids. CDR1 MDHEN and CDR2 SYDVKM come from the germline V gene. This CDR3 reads CASSLIPRGFGTQYF. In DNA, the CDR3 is TGTGCCAGCAGTTTGATACCCAGGGGTTTCGGGACCCAGTACTTC.